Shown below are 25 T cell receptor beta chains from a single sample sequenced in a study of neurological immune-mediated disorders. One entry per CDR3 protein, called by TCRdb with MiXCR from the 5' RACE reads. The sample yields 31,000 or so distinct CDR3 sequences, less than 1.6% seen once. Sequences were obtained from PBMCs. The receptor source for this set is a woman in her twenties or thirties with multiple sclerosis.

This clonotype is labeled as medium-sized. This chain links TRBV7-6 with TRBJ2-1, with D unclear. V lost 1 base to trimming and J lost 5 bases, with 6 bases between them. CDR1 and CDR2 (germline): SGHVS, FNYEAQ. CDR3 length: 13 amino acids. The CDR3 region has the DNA TGTGCCAGCAGCTTAGGCCAAAACAATGAGCAGTTCTTC. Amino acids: CASSLGQNNEQFF.

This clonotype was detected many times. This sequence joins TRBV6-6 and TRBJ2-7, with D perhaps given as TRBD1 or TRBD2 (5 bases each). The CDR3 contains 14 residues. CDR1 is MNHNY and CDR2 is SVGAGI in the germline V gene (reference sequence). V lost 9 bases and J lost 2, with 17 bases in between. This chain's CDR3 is CASARGTATYEQYF. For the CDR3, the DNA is TGTGCCAGTGCCAGAGGGACGGCGACCTACGAGCAGTACTTC.

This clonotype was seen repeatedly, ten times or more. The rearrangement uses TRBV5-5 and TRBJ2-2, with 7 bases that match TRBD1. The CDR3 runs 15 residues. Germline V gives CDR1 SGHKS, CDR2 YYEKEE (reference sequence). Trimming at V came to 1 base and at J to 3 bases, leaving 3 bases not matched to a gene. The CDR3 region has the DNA TGTGCCAGCAGCTTGAGAGGGGGCGACACCGGGGAGCTGTTTTTT. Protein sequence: CASSLRGGDTGELFF.

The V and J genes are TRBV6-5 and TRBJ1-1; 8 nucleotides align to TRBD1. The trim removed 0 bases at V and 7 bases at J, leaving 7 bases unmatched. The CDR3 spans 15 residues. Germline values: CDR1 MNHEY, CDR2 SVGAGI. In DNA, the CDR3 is TGTGCCAGCAGTTACTCGGTCAGGGGGCTAGATGAAGCTTTCTTT. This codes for CASSYSVRGLDEAFF.

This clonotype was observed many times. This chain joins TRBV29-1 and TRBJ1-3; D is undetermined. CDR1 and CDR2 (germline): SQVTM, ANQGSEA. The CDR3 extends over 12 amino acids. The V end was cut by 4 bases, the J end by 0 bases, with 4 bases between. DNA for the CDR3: TGCAGCGTTGGATCCTCTGGAAACACCATATATTTT. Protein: CSVGSSGNTIYF.

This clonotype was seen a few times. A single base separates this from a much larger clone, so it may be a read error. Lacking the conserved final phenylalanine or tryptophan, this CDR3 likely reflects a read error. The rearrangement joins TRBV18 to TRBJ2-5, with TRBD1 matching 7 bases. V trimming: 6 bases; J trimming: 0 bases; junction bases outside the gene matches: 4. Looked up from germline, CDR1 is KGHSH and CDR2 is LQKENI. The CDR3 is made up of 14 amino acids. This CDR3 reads CASSPTGYQETQYC. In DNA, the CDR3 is TGTGCCAGCTCGCCGACAGGGTACCAAGAGACCCAGTACTGC.

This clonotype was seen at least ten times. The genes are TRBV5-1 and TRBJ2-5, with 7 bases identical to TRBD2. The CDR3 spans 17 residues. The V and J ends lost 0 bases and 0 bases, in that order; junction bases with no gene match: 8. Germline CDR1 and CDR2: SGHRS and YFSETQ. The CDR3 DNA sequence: TGCGCCAGCAGCTTGGACGCCGGGGGGAAGTACCAAGAGACCCAGTACTTC. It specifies CASSLDAGGKYQETQYF.

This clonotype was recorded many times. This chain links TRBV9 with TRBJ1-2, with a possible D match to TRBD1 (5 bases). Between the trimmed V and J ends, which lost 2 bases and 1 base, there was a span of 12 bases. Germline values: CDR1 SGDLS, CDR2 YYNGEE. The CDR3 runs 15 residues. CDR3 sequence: CASSVAQGLNYGYTF. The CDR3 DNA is TGTGCCAGCAGCGTTGCGCAGGGCCTTAACTATGGCTACACCTTC.

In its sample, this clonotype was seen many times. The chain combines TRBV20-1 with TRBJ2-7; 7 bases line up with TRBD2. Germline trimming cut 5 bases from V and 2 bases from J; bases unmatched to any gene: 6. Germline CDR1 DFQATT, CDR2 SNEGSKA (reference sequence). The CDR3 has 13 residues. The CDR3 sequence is CSAPGTNTYEQYF. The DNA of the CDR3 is TGCAGTGCTCCCGGGACTAACACCTACGAGCAGTACTTC.

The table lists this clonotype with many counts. The CDR3 region is CASSKQRGGPITDTQYF. The CDR3 DNA follows: TGTGCCAGCAGCAAACAACGAGGGGGTCCAATTACAGATACGCAGTATTTT. The chain has TRBV7-6 and TRBJ2-3, with a tentative D call TRBD1 (6 bases). This CDR3 comprises 17 residues. V was trimmed by 5 bases and J by 3 bases, leaving 21 bases between them. Germline V CDR1 and CDR2: SGHVS, FNYEAQ. Based on the CDR3 plus reference TRBV7-6 and TRBJ2-3, the full variable domain is GAGVSQSPRYKVTKRGQDVALRCDPISGHVSLYWYRQALGQGPEFLTYFNYEAQQDKSGLPNDRFSAERPEGSISTLTIQRTEQRDSAMYRCASSKQRGGPITDTQYFGPGTRLTVL.

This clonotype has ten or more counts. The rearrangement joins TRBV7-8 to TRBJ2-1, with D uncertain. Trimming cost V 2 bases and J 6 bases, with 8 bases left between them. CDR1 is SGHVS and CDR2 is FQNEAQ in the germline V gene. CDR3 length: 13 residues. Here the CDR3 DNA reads TGTGCCAGCAGCTTAAGGCAGATCAATGAGCAGTTCTTC. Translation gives CASSLRQINEQFF.

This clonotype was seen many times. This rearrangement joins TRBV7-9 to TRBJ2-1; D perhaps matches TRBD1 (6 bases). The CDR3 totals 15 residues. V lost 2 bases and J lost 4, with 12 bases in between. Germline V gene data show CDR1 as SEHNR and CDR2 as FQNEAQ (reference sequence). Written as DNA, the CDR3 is TGTGCCAGCAGCTTACAGGGGTCGAAGTACAATGAGCAGTTCTTC. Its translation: CASSLQGSKYNEQFF.

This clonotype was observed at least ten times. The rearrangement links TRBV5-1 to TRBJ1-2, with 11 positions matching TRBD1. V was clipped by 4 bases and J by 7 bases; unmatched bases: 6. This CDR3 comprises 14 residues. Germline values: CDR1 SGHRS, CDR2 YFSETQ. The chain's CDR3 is CASSPGQGVIGYTF. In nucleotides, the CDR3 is TGCGCCAGCAGCCCGGGACAGGGGGTGATTGGCTACACCTTC.

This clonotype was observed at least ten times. CDR3 DNA: TGCAGCGTTGGACACCGGGGAGAGCAGTACTTC. This codes for CSVGHRGEQYF. This chain connects TRBV29-1 to TRBJ2-7; TRBD2 might be the D (5 bases). In germline, CDR1 is SQVTM, CDR2 ANQGSEA. The CDR3 loop spans 11 amino acids. V lost 4 bases to trimming and J lost 7 bases, with 11 bases between them.

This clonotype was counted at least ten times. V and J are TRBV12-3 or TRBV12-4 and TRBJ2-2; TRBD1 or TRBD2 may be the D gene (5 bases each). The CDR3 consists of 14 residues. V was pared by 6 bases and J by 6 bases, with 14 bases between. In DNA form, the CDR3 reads TGTGCCAGCAGCCTTTTGGGGGATCCCGGGGAGCTGTTTTTT. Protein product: CASSLLGDPGELFF.

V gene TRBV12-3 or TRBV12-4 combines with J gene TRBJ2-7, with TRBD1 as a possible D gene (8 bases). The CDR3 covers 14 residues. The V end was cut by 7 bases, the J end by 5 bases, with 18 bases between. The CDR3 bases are TGTGCCAGCACCGCCAGGGGGCGGGGGAACGAGCAGTACTTC. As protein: CASTARGRGNEQYF.

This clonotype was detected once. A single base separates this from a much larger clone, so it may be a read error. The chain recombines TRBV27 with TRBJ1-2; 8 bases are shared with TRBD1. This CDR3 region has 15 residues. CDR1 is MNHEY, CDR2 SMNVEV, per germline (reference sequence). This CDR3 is CASSQPGTGNYDYTF. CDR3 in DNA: TGTGCCAGCAGCCAACCTGGGACAGGCAACTATGACTACACCTTC.

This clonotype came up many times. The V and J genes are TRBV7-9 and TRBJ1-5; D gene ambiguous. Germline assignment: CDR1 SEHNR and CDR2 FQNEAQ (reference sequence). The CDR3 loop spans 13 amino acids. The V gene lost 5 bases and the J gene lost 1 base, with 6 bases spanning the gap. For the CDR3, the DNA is TGTGCCAGCAGCACTTCAAGCAATCAGCCCCAGCATTTT. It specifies CASSTSSNQPQHF.

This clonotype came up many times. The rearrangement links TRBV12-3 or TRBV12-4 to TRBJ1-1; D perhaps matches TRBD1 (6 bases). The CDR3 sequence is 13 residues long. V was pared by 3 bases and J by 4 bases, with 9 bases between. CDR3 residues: CASSLQGSTEAFF. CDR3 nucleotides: TGTGCCAGCAGTTTGCAGGGGTCCACTGAAGCTTTCTTT.

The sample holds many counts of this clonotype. The CDR3 here is CASSLGPGNTEAFF. The CDR3 DNA reads TGTGCCAGCAGCTTAGGGCCAGGGAACACTGAAGCTTTCTTT. The chain uses TRBV7-2 and TRBJ1-1; D unclear. The CDR3 contains 14 residues. Germline CDR1 and CDR2: SGHTA and FQGNSA. Between the trimmed V and J ends, which lost 1 base and 1 base, there was a span of 7 bases. The full variable domain, rest sourced from reference TRBV7-2 and TRBJ1-1, is GAGVSQSPSNKVTEKGKDVELRCDPISGHTALYWYRQSLGQGLEFLIYFQGNSAPDKSGLPSDRFSAERTGGSVSTLTIQRTQQEDSAVYLCASSLGPGNTEAFFGQGTRLTVV.

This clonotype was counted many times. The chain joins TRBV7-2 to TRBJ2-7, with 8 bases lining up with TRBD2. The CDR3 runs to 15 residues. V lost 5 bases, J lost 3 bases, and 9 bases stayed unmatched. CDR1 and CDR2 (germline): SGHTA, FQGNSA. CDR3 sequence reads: CASSQGLGRNYEQYF. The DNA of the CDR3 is TGTGCCAGCAGCCAGGGACTAGGAAGAAACTACGAGCAGTACTTC.

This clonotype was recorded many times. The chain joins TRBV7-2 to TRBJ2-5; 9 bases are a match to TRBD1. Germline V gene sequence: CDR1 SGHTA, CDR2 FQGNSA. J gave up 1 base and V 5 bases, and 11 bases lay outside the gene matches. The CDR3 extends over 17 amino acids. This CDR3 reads CASSTGSTGGPQETQYF. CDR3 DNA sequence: TGTGCCAGCAGCACCGGATCTACAGGGGGCCCCCAAGAGACCCAGTACTTC.

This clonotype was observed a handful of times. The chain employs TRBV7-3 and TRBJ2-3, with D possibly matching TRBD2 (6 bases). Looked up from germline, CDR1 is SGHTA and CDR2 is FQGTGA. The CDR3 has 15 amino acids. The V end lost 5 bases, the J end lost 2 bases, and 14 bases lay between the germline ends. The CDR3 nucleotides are TGTGCCAGCAGCCTCACTGGGGGGTCCACAGATACGCAGTATTTT. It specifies CASSLTGGSTDTQYF.

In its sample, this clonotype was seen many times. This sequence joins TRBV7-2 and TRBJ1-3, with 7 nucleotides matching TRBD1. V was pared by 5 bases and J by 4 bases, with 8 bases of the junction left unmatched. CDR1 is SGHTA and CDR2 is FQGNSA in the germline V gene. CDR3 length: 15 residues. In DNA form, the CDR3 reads TGTGCCAGCAGCATAATCCTGACAGGGGGAAACACCATATATTTT. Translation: CASSIILTGGNTIYF.

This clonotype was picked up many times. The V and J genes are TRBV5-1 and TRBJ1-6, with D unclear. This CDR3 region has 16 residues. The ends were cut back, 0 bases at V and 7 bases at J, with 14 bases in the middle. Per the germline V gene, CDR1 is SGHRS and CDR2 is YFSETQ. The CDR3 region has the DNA TGCGCCAGCAGCTTGGAGTTCTCATCGGGAAATTCACCCCTCCACTTT. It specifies CASSLEFSSGNSPLHF.